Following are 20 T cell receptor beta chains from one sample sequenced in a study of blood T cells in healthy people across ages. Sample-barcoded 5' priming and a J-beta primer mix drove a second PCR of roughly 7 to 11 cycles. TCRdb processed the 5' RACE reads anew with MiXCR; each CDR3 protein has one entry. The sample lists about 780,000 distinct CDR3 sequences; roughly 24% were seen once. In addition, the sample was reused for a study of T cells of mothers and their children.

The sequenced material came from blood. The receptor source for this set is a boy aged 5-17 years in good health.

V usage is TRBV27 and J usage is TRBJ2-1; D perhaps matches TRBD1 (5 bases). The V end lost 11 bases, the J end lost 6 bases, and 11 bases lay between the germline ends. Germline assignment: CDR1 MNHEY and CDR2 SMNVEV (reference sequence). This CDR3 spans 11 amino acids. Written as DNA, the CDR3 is TGTGCCCCAGGGCCCTGCAATGAGCAGTTCTTC. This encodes CAPGPCNEQFF.

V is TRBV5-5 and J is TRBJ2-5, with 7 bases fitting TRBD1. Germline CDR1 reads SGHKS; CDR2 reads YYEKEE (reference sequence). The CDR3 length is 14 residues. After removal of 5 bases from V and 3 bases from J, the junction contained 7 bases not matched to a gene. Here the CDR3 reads CASRPPGTEETQYF. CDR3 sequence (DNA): TGTGCCAGCAGACCCCCGGGGACAGAAGAGACCCAGTACTTC.

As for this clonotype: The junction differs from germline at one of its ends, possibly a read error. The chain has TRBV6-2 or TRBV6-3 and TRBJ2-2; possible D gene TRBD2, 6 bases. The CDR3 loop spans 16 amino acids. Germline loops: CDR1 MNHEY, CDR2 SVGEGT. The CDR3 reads CASKEVVRGFPGEQFF. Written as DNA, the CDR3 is TGTGCCAGCAAAGAAGTGGTGCGGGGATTCCCCGGGGAGCAGTTTTTT.

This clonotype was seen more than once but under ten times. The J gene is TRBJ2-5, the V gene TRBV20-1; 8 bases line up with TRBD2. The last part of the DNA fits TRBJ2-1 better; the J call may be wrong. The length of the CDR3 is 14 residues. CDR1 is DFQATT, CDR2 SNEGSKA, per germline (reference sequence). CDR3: CSARGAGDIDEQFF. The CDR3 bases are TGCAGTGCTAGAGGAGCGGGGGACATCGATGAGCAGTTCTTC.

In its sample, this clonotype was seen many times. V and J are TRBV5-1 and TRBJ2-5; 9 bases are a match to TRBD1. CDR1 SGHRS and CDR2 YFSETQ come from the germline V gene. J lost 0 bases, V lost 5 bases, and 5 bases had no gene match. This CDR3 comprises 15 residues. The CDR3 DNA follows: TGCGCCAGCAGTAGGGACAGGGCAAACCAAGAGACCCAGTACTTC. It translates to CASSRDRANQETQYF.

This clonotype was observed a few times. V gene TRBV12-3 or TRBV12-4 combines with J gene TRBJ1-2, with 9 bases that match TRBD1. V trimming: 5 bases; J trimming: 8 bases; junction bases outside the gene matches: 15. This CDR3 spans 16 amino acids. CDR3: CASSTTGGGNPLGYTF. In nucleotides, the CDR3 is TGTGCCAGCAGTACAACAGGGGGCGGAAACCCTTTGGGCTACACCTTC.

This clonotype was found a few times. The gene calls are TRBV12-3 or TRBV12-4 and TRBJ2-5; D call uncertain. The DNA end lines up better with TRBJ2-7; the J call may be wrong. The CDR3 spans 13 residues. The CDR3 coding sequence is TGTGCCAGCAGTACCGTTCCGAGTGACGAGCAGTACTTC. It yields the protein CASSTVPSDEQYF.

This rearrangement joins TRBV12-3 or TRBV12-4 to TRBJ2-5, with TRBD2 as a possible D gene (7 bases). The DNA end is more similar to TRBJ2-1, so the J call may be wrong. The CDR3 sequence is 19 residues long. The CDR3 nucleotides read TGTGCCAGCAGCACCCTAATCCATGGCGGGGGCCGATACTTCAATGAGCAGTTCTTC. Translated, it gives CASSTLIHGGGRYFNEQFF.

CDR3 nucleotides: TGCGCCAGCAGCCAAGAATCGGACGGCTTCTGGCCCCAGCATTTT. This encodes CASSQESDGFWPQHF. The V gene is TRBV4-3, the J gene TRBJ1-5; no definite D call. CDR3 size: 15 residues. The V and J ends lost 0 bases and 9 bases respectively, with 15 bases between them. From germline, CDR1 is LGHNA and CDR2 YSLEER.

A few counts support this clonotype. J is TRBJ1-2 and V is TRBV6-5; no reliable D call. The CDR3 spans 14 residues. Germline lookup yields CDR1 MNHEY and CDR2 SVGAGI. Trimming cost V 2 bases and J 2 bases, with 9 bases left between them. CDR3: CASSYAGTNYGYTF. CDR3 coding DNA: TGTGCCAGCAGTTACGCAGGCACCAACTATGGCTACACCTTC.

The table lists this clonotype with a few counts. In nucleotides, the CDR3 is TGTGCCAGCAGTTCAGAACGGGCCGCCTTCCTAAAAGAGACCCAGTACTTC. Residues: CASSSERAAFLKETQYF. The chain employs TRBV12-3 or TRBV12-4 and TRBJ2-5; unclear D gene. This CDR3 region has 17 residues. V shed 4 bases and J shed 3 bases, with 21 bases lying between them.

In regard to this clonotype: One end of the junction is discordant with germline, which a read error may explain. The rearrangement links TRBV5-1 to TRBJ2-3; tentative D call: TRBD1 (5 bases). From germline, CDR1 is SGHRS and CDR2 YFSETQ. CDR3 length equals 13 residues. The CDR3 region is CASSELTVDMQYF. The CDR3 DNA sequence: TGCGCCAGCAGCGAACTGACAGTAGATATGCAGTATTTT.

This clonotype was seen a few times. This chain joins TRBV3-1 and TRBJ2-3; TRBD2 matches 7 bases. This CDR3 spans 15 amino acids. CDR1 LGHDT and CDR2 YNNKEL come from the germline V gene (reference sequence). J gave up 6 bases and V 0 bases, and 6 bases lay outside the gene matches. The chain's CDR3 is CASSQDSPGGDTQYF. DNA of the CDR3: TGTGCCAGCAGCCAAGATAGCCCGGGGGGTGATACGCAGTATTTT.

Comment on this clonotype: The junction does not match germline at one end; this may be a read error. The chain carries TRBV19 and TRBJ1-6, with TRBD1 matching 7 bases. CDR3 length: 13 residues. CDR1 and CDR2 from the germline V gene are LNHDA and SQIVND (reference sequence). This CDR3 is CASSNRGLSSLHF. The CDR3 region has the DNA TGTGCCAGTAGTAACAGGGGCCTTTCATCCCTCCACTTT.

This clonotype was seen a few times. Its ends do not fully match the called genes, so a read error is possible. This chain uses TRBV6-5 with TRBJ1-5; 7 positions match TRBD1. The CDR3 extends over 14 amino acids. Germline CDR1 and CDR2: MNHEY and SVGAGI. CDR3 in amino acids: CASTSRQGDQPQHF. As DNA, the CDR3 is TGTGCCAGCACCAGCCGACAGGGAGATCAACCCCAGCATTTT.

The CDR3 spells CASRISSGQRWGYTF. DNA of the CDR3: TGTGCCAGCAGGATTAGTTCGGGACAGAGATGGGGCTACACCTTC. The chain couples TRBV6-2 or TRBV6-3 to TRBJ1-2; 7 bases map to TRBD1. Germline V gene data show CDR1 as MNHEY and CDR2 as SVGEGT. Losses at the gene ends were 6 bases for V and 8 bases for J; bases not matched to a gene: 15. The CDR3 is 15 amino acids.

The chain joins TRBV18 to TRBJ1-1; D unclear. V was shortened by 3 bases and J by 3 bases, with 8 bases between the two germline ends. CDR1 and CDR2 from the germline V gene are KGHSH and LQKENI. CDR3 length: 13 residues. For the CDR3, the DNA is TGTGCCAGCTCACCTGGAGTAGACACTGAAGCTTTCTTT. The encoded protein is CASSPGVDTEAFF.

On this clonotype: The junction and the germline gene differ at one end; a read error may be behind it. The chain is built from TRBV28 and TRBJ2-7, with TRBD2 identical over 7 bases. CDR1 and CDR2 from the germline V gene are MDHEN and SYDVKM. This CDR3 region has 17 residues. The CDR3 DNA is TGTGCCAGCAGTCCCCCTCCTGGGAGCGGGGCCTCCTACGGGCAGTACTTC. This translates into CASSPPPGSGASYGQYF.

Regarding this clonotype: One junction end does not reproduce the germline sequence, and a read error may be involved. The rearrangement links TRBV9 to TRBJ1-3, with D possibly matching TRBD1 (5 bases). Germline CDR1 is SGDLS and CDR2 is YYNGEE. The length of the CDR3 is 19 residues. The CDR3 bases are TGTGCCAGCAGCGTTAACTTCCCGGGACCGGGAATCCCTGGAAACACCGTATATTTT. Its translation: CASSVNFPGPGIPGNTVYF.

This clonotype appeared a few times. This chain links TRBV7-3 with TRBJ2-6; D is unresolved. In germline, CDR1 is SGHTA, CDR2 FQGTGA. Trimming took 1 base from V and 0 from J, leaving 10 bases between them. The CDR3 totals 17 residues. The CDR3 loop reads CASSLKAFSSGANVLTF. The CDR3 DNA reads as TGTGCCAGCAGCTTAAAAGCCTTCTCCTCTGGGGCCAACGTCCTGACTTTC.